The T cell receptor beta chain described here comes from a study of vaccination effects on CD4 cells after COVID-19 (dated by TCRdb to between 2021 and 2023). Study-level background: Post-vaccine samples across the study were collected a median of 72 days after the second dose, with a range of 14 to 241. SARS-CoV-2 spike-specific CD4+ TCR repertoires from before and after mRNA vaccination were compared in COVID-19 convalescent patients and in infection-naive vaccine recipients. In the study, cultures from other donors were sequenced using the Oncomine TCR Beta short-read assay on an Illumina iSeq 100. Altogether, roughly 10 COVID-19 convalescent patients and several SARS-CoV-2-naive healthy vaccine recipients made up the full study.

Summary of the overall study and its limitations: Clones induced by infection and clones induced by vaccination both contracted markedly at late timepoints after vaccination, which fits with T cell responses waning over time. Among healthy vaccine recipients, nearly all vaccine-induced clones were SARS-CoV-2 mono-reactive, and just 1 of 255 was cross-reactive with common cold coronaviruses. Only a small number of convalescent patients were included, and no early post-infection timepoints were available, which limited the study.

Germline trimming: 2 bases from V, 7 bases from J; junction bases outside gene matches: 6. Per the germline V gene (reference sequence), SGHNT is the CDR1 and YYREEE is the CDR2. From the cysteine up to the phenylalanine, the CDR3 has a length of 14 residues. Only the CDR3 region is kept as DNA, spanning 42 bases read in frame from base 1. To identify antigen-specific CD4+ T cell clonotypes by their expansion, the ViraFEST assay first stimulated PBMC with viral peptide pools and then applied TCR sequencing. After about 10 days of culture, CD4+ T cells were isolated with the EasySep CD4+ T cell isolation kit. Participants received two doses of either the BNT162b2 or the mRNA-1273 mRNA SARS-CoV-2 vaccine. None of the healthy vaccine recipients had a prior SARS-CoV-2 infection, which was confirmed by nucleocapsid antibody tests that came back negative both before and after vaccination. Each well held over 1.5 million PBMC cultured in IMDM containing roughly 5% human AB serum, about 10 IU/ml IL-2 and gentamicin, along with 10 ug/ml peptides. On days 3 and 7, half of the culture medium was replaced with fresh IL-2-containing medium. Each peptide stimulation condition was cultured in triplicate wells unless otherwise noted. PBMC were separated from whole blood using Ficoll-Paque Plus gradient centrifugation and were then either cryopreserved at -140C or used fresh. The overlapping peptide pools covered the spike proteins of SARS-CoV-2 as well as those of the common cold coronaviruses HCoV-NL63, HCoV-OC43 and HCoV-229E. Genomic DNA was extracted from cultured CD4+ T cells with the QIAamp micro DNA kit.

The library was produced with the immunoSEQ multiplex PCR assay. DNA from the CD4+ T cells that had been cultured and isolated underwent TCR beta CDR3 sequencing. Per the original workflow: Non-productive TCR sequences were removed, reads were trimmed to the CDR3 region, and CDR3s of at least 7 amino acids were retained. The MANAFEST web app was used to identify antigen-specific clonotypes by comparing expansion in peptide wells with expansion in reference cultures. To count as positive, a clone had to show expansion at FDR<0.05 compared with the reference and with all other wells, an odds ratio above 5, and a frequency above 0.1% in two replicate wells. A clonotype was defined as cross-reactive if the clonotype was significantly expanded both in SARS-CoV-2 spike wells and in at least one common cold coronavirus spike condition. Levenshtein distance calculated with the stringdist R package was used to assess CDR3 similarity, and unrooted trees were constructed with ape in R 3.6.1. TCRdb re-hosts the immuneACCESS table, in-frame sequences only. Its copies lack some clones; in the studies checked, an unresolved V gene accounts for under half of them, and the cause for the rest is not known. For V, J and clone size, that table is used; D and trimming come from the DNA. Here the sample has 30,000 to 35,000 clones; approximately 78% occur a single time. The ten largest clones capture approximately 1.5% of the sample.

Regarding this clone: Its antigen remains unidentified. One base away there is no much larger clone; base qualities are not given.

The chain links TRBV5-4 with TRBJ1-5; TRBD1 lines up with 7 middle nucleotides. The sequencing here drew on CD4+ T cells from PBMCs cultured with HCoV-NL63 spike peptides, taken after COVID-19 vaccination. Taken with the paper, the label for cell subset or site translates to: HCoV-NL63 spike overlapping peptide pool stimulation. The sequence was obtained from a human donor who received a COVID-19 vaccine. Some clones in this sample may be carry-over from other donors' samples. The CDR3 region: CASSLQGSGQPQHF. The base sequence is TGTGCCAGCAGCTTACAGGGGTCTGGGCAGCCCCAGCATTTT.